The 9 T cell receptor beta chains below were found in one sample sequenced in a study of T-cell reconstitution after alpha-beta-depleted transplantation in children. Molecular barcoding with unique molecular identifiers was used for the TCRbeta library. TCRdb re-called the PCR reads through MiXCR, storing one row per CDR3 protein. The sample carries under 750,000 distinct CDR3 sequences, roughly 23% recorded once. The starting material was PBMCs, mostly from graft donor cells, obtained 360 days after TCRalphabeta/CD19-depleted stem cell transplant. The receptors come from a boy under two years old who had a stem cell transplant for acute myeloid leukemia, so the T cells may come from the graft donor.

This clonotype was detected many times. The chain has TRBV12-3 or TRBV12-4 and TRBJ2-1, with D hard to call. The CDR3 has 13 residues. V was clipped by 3 bases and J by 5 bases, with 8 bases between them. As DNA, the CDR3 is TGTGCCAGCAGTTTTCCTCCGGACAATGAGCAGTTCTTC. Its translation: CASSFPPDNEQFF.

The J gene is TRBJ2-1, the V gene TRBV5-1; D is unresolved. This CDR3 region has 12 residues. Trimming removed 5 bases at V and 8 bases at J, with 11 bases between. Germline-derived CDR1 and CDR2 are SGHRS and YFSETQ. This CDR3 is CASSRGTDEQFF. CDR3 in DNA: TGCGCCAGCAGTCGAGGAACCGATGAGCAGTTCTTC. The entire variable domain, with the rest obtained from reference TRBV5-1 and TRBJ2-1, is as follows: KAGVTQTPRYLIKTRGQQVTLSCSPISGHRSVSWYQQTPGQGLQFLFEYFSETQRNKGNFPGRFSGRQFSNSRSEMNVSTLELGDSALYLCASSRGTDEQFFGPGTRLTVL.

V and J are TRBV6-2 or TRBV6-3 and TRBJ1-5; a weak D match, TRBD1 (5 bases). CDR3 length equals 15 residues. In germline, CDR1 is MNHEY, CDR2 SVGEGT. Trimming cost V 0 bases and J 6 bases, with 12 bases left between them. The CDR3, as DNA: TGTGCCAGCAGTTACTCTCCGTTCGGGGGTCAGCCCCAGCATTTT. Translated, it gives CASSYSPFGGQPQHF.

The rearrangement links TRBV5-4 to TRBJ2-3; TRBD1 matches 9 bases. This CDR3 is built from 14 residues. CDR1 is SGHNT and CDR2 is YYREEE in the germline V gene (reference sequence). The V gene end was trimmed by 4 bases and the J gene end by 6 bases; junction bases not matched to a gene: 6. The CDR3: CASSQDRGDDTQYF. The DNA of the CDR3 is TGTGCCAGCAGCCAAGACAGGGGGGACGATACGCAGTATTTT.

This chain connects TRBV5-1 to TRBJ2-5; tentative D call: TRBD1 (6 bases). With 3 bases removed from V and 1 base from J, the gap between germline ends came to 10 bases. Germline V lookup: CDR1 SGHRS, CDR2 YFSETQ. The CDR3 is made up of 14 amino acids. CDR3 sequence: CASSSTGPQETQYF. Written as DNA, the CDR3 is TGCGCCAGCAGCTCGACAGGACCCCAAGAGACCCAGTACTTC.

The sample holds a few counts of this clonotype. V is TRBV28 and J is TRBJ1-6; no definite D call. Germline V gives CDR1 MDHEN, CDR2 SYDVKM. V was cut by 4 bases and J by 7 bases, with 14 bases left in between. The CDR3 covers 15 residues. The chain's CDR3 is CASSSTPSRNSPLHF. As DNA, the CDR3 is TGTGCCAGCAGTTCCACACCTTCGAGGAATTCACCCCTCCACTTT. Complete variable domain (other parts from reference TRBV28 and TRBJ1-6): DVKVTQSSRYLVKRTGEKVFLECVQDMDHENMFWYRQDPGLGLRLIYFSYDVKMKEKGDIPEGYSVSREKKERFSLILESASTNQTSMYLCASSSTPSRNSPLHFGNGTRLTVT.

The chain couples TRBV20-1 to TRBJ2-1; D remains unclear. The germline V gene encodes CDR1 DFQATT and CDR2 SNEGSKA (reference sequence). Trimming left V 0 bases short and J 1 base short, with 4 bases between. The CDR3 has 13 amino acids. DNA for the CDR3: TGCAGTGCTAGAGATCGGTCCTACAATGAGCAGTTCTTC. The encoded protein is CSARDRSYNEQFF.

This clonotype has a count of ten or more. The gene calls are TRBV20-1 and TRBJ1-1, with 12 bases that match TRBD1. V lost 6 bases and J lost 1; bases outside the gene matches: 6. From germline, CDR1 is DFQATT and CDR2 SNEGSKA (reference sequence). There are 15 residues in the CDR3. CDR3 sequence (DNA): TGCAGTGCCCGGGGACAGGGGGCATGGAACACTGAAGCTTTCTTT. This translates into CSARGQGAWNTEAFF.

V and J are TRBV29-1 and TRBJ1-1; no reliable D call. The CDR3 totals 15 residues. Germline V gene lookup returns CDR1 SQVTM and CDR2 ANQGSEA. V shed 3 bases and J shed 5 bases, with 19 bases lying between them. CDR3 in amino acids: CSVEAGRSSGTEAFF. The CDR3 DNA reads as TGCAGCGTTGAGGCCGGTCGGAGTTCCGGTACTGAAGCTTTCTTT.